The next 12 T cell receptor beta chains were all read from a single sample in a study of cytomegalovirus exposure and HLA in healthy donors. This PCR relied on a set of 60 Vbeta primers and 13 Jbeta primers. Clones were sequenced by immunoSEQ multiplex PCR, and TCRdb holds only the in-frame ones, with some missing. The sample records roughly 73,000 clones, around 78% being singletons. Sequencing was done on a sample of PBMCs. The source of these receptors is a middle-aged man in good health and CMV-seronegative.

The J gene is TRBJ2-1, the V gene TRBV10-3, with no clear D. Trimming removed 0 bases from V and 8 bases from J, with 11 bases in between. CDR1 is ENHRY and CDR2 is SYGVKD in the germline V gene. The CDR3 has 14 residues. DNA for the CDR3: TGTGCCATCAGTGAGTCGAGGTCCCGTGATGAGCAGTTCTTC. It yields the protein CAISESRSRDEQFF.

This chain joins TRBV2 and TRBJ2-1, with TRBD2 as a possible D gene (6 bases). Trimming took 4 bases from V and 13 from J, leaving 11 bases between them. Germline assignment: CDR1 SNHLY and CDR2 FYNNEI. The CDR3 is made up of 11 amino acids. Here the CDR3 reads CASSVLGGQFF. The CDR3 coding sequence is TGTGCCAGCAGTGTTCTGGGGGGTCAGTTCTTC.

V gene TRBV27 combines with J gene TRBJ1-1; D is uncertain. V dropped 1 base and J dropped 4 bases, with 19 bases sitting between them. CDR3 length: 17 residues. Germline V lookup: CDR1 MNHEY, CDR2 SMNVEV (reference sequence). CDR3 amino acids: CASSLWASGGSATEAFF. The CDR3 DNA reads TGTGCCAGCAGTTTATGGGCATCAGGAGGGTCCGCCACTGAAGCTTTCTTT.

This clone was observed a single time. The V gene is TRBV6-5, the J gene TRBJ2-5; D uncertain. Germline V gives CDR1 MNHEY, CDR2 SVGAGI. The CDR3 extends over 13 amino acids. The germline V and J ends were trimmed by 6 bases and 4 bases, with 12 bases remaining between them. This CDR3 is CASREPARETQYF. CDR3 nucleotide sequence: TGTGCCAGCAGGGAACCAGCGCGAGAGACCCAGTACTTC.

V gene TRBV5-1 combines with J gene TRBJ2-7; 11 bases line up with TRBD1. Germline loops: CDR1 SGHRS, CDR2 YFSETQ. V shed 4 bases, J shed 6 bases, and the junction held 0 bases outside the gene matches. The CDR3 sequence is 12 residues long. The CDR3 loop is CASSGTGGEQYF. As DNA, the CDR3 is TGCGCCAGCAGCGGGACAGGGGGCGAGCAGTACTTC. Using reference TRBV5-1 and TRBJ2-7 for the parts outside the CDR3, the full variable domain is KAGVTQTPRYLIKTRGQQVTLSCSPISGHRSVSWYQQTPGQGLQFLFEYFSETQRNKGNFPGRFSGRQFSNSRSEMNVSTLELGDSALYLCASSGTGGEQYFGPGTRLTVT.

The chain employs TRBV19 and TRBJ2-2; 7 positions match TRBD1. V lost 9 bases to trimming and J lost 5 bases; unmatched junction nucleotides: 12. Per the germline V gene, CDR1 is LNHDA and CDR2 is SQIVND (reference sequence). The CDR3 extends over 15 amino acids. As DNA, the CDR3 is TGTGCCAGCAAAACGACAGGGACGGGTACCGGGGAGCTGTTTTTT. Its translation: CASKTTGTGTGELFF.

This chain uses TRBV2 with TRBJ1-2, with TRBD1 matching over 7 bases. CDR1 and CDR2 from the germline V gene are SNHLY and FYNNEI. The length of the CDR3 is 17 residues. V dropped 3 bases and J dropped 2; count of bases not matched to a gene: 12. The CDR3 spells CASSDIGEGAFNYGYTF. The CDR3 nucleotides read TGTGCCAGCAGTGATATTGGCGAGGGGGCATTCAACTATGGCTACACCTTC.

The chain recombines TRBV10-2 with TRBJ2-3; perhaps TRBD2 as D (6 bases). The CDR3 consists of 14 residues. The V end lost 7 bases, the J end lost 0 bases, and 11 bases lay between the germline ends. Germline lookup yields CDR1 WSHSY and CDR2 SAAADI. CDR3 loop: CASKWGTSTDTQYF. CDR3 DNA: TGCGCCAGCAAGTGGGGGACTAGCACAGATACGCAGTATTTT.

This clone was detected a few times. The J gene is TRBJ2-3, the V gene TRBV1; the D call of TRBD2 is as the table states it, not checked on the DNA. TRBV1 constitutes a pseudogene. This CDR3 has 18 residues. CDR3 coding DNA: TGCACCAGCAGCACCGCGGCTCTTCGGGGGGCTAGCACAGATACGCAGTATTTT. Translating gives CTSSTAALRGASTDTQYF.

This chain joins TRBV5-1 and TRBJ2-7; TRBD1 matches at 7 bases. The germline V gene has CDR1 SGHRS and CDR2 YFSETQ. The CDR3 covers 14 residues. V shed 4 bases and J 5 bases; nucleotides not matched to a gene: 9. CDR3 in DNA: TGCGCCAGCAGCCCCCTTACAGGGGAAGACGAGCAGTACTTC. Translation gives CASSPLTGEDEQYF.

The V gene is TRBV7-9, the J gene TRBJ2-3; 7 positions agree with TRBD2. Germline CDR1 SEHNR, CDR2 FQNEAQ (reference sequence). This CDR3 region has 15 residues. The junction had 7 bases not matched to a gene; V was cut back by 5 bases and J by 2 bases. The CDR3, as DNA: TGTGCCAGCAGCAATCGCGGGGGATTCACAGATACGCAGTATTTT. Translation: CASSNRGGFTDTQYF.

The genes are TRBV11-1 and TRBJ2-1; TRBD2 matches 7 bases. The CDR3 consists of 14 residues. Germline trimming cut 1 base from V and 8 bases from J; bases unmatched to any gene: 5. Germline assignment: CDR1 SGHAT and CDR2 FQDESV (reference sequence). Here the CDR3 DNA reads TGTGCCAGCAGCTTAGTTCGCGGGGGATATGAGCAGTTCTTC. It codes for CASSLVRGGYEQFF.